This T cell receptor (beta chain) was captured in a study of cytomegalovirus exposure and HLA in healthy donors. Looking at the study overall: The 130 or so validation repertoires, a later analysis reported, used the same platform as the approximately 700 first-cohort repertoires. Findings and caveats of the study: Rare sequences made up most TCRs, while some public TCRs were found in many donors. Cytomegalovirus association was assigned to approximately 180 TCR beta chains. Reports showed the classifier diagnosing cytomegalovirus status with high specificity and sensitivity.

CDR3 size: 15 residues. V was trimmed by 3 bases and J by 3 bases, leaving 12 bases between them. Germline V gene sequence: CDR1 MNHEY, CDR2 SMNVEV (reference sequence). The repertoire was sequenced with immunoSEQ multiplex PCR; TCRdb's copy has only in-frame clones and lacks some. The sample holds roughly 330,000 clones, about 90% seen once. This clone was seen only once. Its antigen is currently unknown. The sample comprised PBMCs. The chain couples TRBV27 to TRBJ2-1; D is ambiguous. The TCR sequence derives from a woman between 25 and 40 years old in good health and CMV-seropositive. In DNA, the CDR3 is TGTGCCAGCAGTTTCCTCCCCCTGAGCTACAATGAGCAGTTCTTC. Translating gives CASSFLPLSYNEQFF.